The 25 T cell receptor beta chains below come from one sample, sequenced in a study of vaccination and CD4 T cells after COVID-19. The treatment here: roughly 11-day PBMC culture with coronavirus spike peptide pools or control peptides (ViraFEST assay). No antigens are known for them. Cultured CD4+ T cell DNA underwent sequencing with the Oncomine TCR Beta short-read assay. MiXCR was run by TCRdb on the PCR reads, yielding one entry per CDR3 protein. The sample gives about 15,000 distinct CDR3 sequences, approximately 42% of which show up once; 20% to 25% is in the top ten. Sequencing input: cultured CD4+ T cells from blood. Source of these receptors: a human donor with COVID-19.

The CDR3 nucleotides are TGTGCCACCAGTGATTTTGCCGGGAGGGAGAGAGGGAAGACCGGGGAGCTGTTTTTT. Amino acid sequence: CATSDFAGRERGKTGELFF. The chain couples TRBV24-1 to TRBJ2-2, with 8 bases that match TRBD2. The CDR3 loop spans 19 amino acids. The germline V gene has CDR1 KGHDR and CDR2 SFDVKD. The V gene end was trimmed by 1 base and the J gene end by 5 bases; junction bases not matched to a gene: 14.

This clonotype was observed once. J is TRBJ1-1 and V is TRBV18; D is perhaps TRBD1 (6 bases). This CDR3 has 17 residues. Per germline, CDR1 KGHSH and CDR2 LQKENI. Deletions cut 1 base from V and 0 bases from J, with 15 bases between. This CDR3 reads CASSPLSGHVMNTEAFF. In DNA, the CDR3 is TGTGCCAGCTCACCACTTTCGGGACACGTCATGAACACTGAAGCTTTCTTT.

The chain carries TRBV6-1 and TRBJ1-1; D is uncertain. Looked up from germline, CDR1 is MNHNS and CDR2 is SASEGT. V lost 6 bases and J 1 base, leaving 27 bases between the germline ends. This CDR3 spans 19 amino acids. The CDR3, as DNA: TGTGCCAGCAGGAGAGAAAGAAACAAAGCTTTTGGTCCGAACACTGAAGCTTTCTTT. Its protein is CASRRERNKAFGPNTEAFF.

The chain employs TRBV6-1 and TRBJ2-7; 8 bases fit TRBD2. Per the germline V gene, CDR1 is MNHNS and CDR2 is SASEGT. Trimming at V came to 8 bases and at J to 0 bases, leaving 9 bases not matched to a gene. The CDR3 is 15 residues long. This CDR3 reads CASREVSGGSYEQYF. CDR3 coding DNA: TGTGCCAGCCGAGAAGTAAGCGGGGGCTCCTACGAGCAGTACTTC.

In this sample, this clonotype turned up a few times. The V and J genes are TRBV7-2 and TRBJ1-1; D call uncertain. Trimming stripped 1 base from V and 11 bases from J, with 11 bases between. The CDR3 extends over 12 amino acids. Germline-derived CDR1 and CDR2 are SGHTA and FQGNSA. CDR3 DNA sequence: TGTGCCAGCAGCTTAGGCTTGGCGGGCGCTTTCTTT. Its protein product is CASSLGLAGAFF.

This clonotype was found a few times. This CDR3 is CASSTGTVRNSPLHF. CDR3 nucleotide sequence: TGTGCCAGCAGCACCGGGACAGTACGAAATTCACCCCTCCACTTT. The chain has TRBV28 and TRBJ1-6, with TRBD1 matching 7 bases. Germline V gives CDR1 MDHEN, CDR2 SYDVKM. The CDR3 extends over 15 amino acids. V trimming: 6 bases; J trimming: 7 bases; junction bases outside the gene matches: 9.

J is TRBJ2-3 and V is TRBV24-1; weak D call: TRBD1 (5 bases). V lost 10 bases to trimming and J lost 0 bases, with 13 bases between them. CDR3 length: 14 residues. Germline-derived CDR1 and CDR2 are KGHDR and SFDVKD. The DNA for the CDR3 is TGTGCCACGGCAGGGCTAACTAGCACAGATACGCAGTATTTT. It codes for CATAGLTSTDTQYF.

This clonotype was picked up a small number of times. CDR3 sequence: CASSQTGVSYNEQFF. As DNA, the CDR3 is TGTGCCAGCAGCCAGACAGGGGTCTCCTACAATGAGCAGTTCTTC. This chain joins TRBV7-8 and TRBJ2-1; 8 nucleotides agree with TRBD1. V dropped 5 bases and J dropped 0; count of bases not matched to a gene: 3. Germline lookup yields CDR1 SGHVS and CDR2 FQNEAQ. CDR3 length equals 15 residues.

The chain joins TRBV6-1 to TRBJ2-5; TRBD2 matches at 8 bases. Germline lookup yields CDR1 MNHNS and CDR2 SASEGT. With 7 bases clipped from V and 2 bases from J, the junction kept 15 bases outside the gene matches. The CDR3 contains 17 residues. The CDR3 bases are TGTGCCAGCACCCTCCTCTTTAGCGGGGCCCGTCAAGAGACCCAGTACTTC. Translated: CASTLLFSGARQETQYF.

The chain combines TRBV5-4 with TRBJ1-2; 8 bases align to TRBD1. This CDR3 region has 14 residues. Germline V gives CDR1 SGHNT, CDR2 YYREEE (reference sequence). The junction had 6 bases not matched to a gene; V was cut back by 4 bases and J by 4 bases. CDR3 sequence (DNA): TGTGCCAGCAGCCTCGGACAGGGCCTCTATGGCTACACCTTC. Its protein product is CASSLGQGLYGYTF.

The J gene is TRBJ1-2, the V gene TRBV5-1; TRBD1 matches 9 bases. CDR1 and CDR2 (germline): SGHRS, YFSETQ. The ends lost 2 bases at V and 8 bases at J; junction bases unmatched: 7. The CDR3 has 14 amino acids. Written as DNA, the CDR3 is TGCGCCAGCAGCTTCGGGACAGGGCCGGGAGGCTACACCTTC. Protein sequence: CASSFGTGPGGYTF. The variable domain in full, completed from reference TRBV5-1 and TRBJ1-2, reads KAGVTQTPRYLIKTRGQQVTLSCSPISGHRSVSWYQQTPGQGLQFLFEYFSETQRNKGNFPGRFSGRQFSNSRSEMNVSTLELGDSALYLCASSFGTGPGGYTFGSGTRLTVV.

This clonotype was observed a single time. The rearrangement joins TRBV7-2 to TRBJ2-5; no clear D. V dropped 0 bases and J dropped 2 bases, with 10 bases sitting between them. The CDR3 consists of 15 residues. The germline CDR1 and CDR2 sequences are SGHTA and FQGNSA. DNA of the CDR3: TGTGCCAGCAGCTTAGCGAGGTCAGAACAAGAGACCCAGTACTTC. Encoded protein: CASSLARSEQETQYF.

This sequence joins TRBV7-3 and TRBJ2-3; maybe TRBD2 (5 bases). This CDR3 is built from 13 residues. V lost 5 bases and J 4 bases, leaving 10 bases between the germline ends. The germline CDR1 and CDR2 sequences are SGHTA and FQGTGA. The chain's CDR3 is CASSQAGPDTQYF. In nucleotides, the CDR3 is TGTGCCAGCAGCCAGGCGGGTCCAGATACGCAGTATTTT.

This clonotype was detected a few times. V and J are TRBV2 and TRBJ1-2, with 10 bases aligning to TRBD1. Unmatched junction bases numbered 10, after V lost 7 bases and J lost 8 bases. Looked up from germline, CDR1 is SNHLY and CDR2 is FYNNEI. This CDR3 spans 14 amino acids. The CDR3 is CASNLRTGGVGYTF. CDR3 coding DNA: TGTGCCAGCAACCTCAGGACAGGGGGTGTGGGCTACACCTTC.

This chain uses TRBV7-2 with TRBJ2-1; D possibly corresponds to TRBD1 (5 bases). With 1 base removed from V and 4 bases from J, the gap between germline ends came to 5 bases. Germline V lookup: CDR1 SGHTA, CDR2 FQGNSA. This CDR3 has 13 residues. This CDR3 reads CASSLDRYNEQFF. The CDR3 nucleotides read TGTGCCAGCAGCTTAGACAGGTACAATGAGCAGTTCTTC.

The CDR3 sequence is CASSNRARNTEAFF. Here the CDR3 DNA reads TGTGCCAGCAGTAACAGGGCCCGCAACACTGAAGCTTTCTTT. The V call is TRBV7-2, the J call TRBJ1-1; D is perhaps TRBD1 (6 bases). Per the germline V gene, CDR1 is SGHTA and CDR2 is FQGNSA. V was trimmed by 6 bases and J by 2 bases, leaving 13 bases between them. The CDR3 has 14 residues. Supplemented by reference TRBV7-2 and TRBJ1-1, the full variable domain reads GAGVSQSPSNKVTEKGKDVELRCDPISGHTALYWYRQSLGQGLEFLIYFQGNSAPDKSGLPSDRFSAERTGGSVSTLTIQRTQQEDSAVYLCASSNRARNTEAFFGQGTRLTVV.

V usage is TRBV10-2 and J usage is TRBJ1-1; D might be TRBD1 (5 bases). V lost 6 bases to trimming and J lost 3 bases, with 8 bases between them. The germline gives CDR1 WSHSY, CDR2 SAAADI. The CDR3 has 12 amino acids. The CDR3 bases are TGCGCCAGCAGGCTAGGGGACACTGAAGCTTTCTTT. It encodes CASRLGDTEAFF.

The chain recombines TRBV2 with TRBJ1-1, with 10 bases matching TRBD1. The junction had 8 bases not matched to a gene; V was cut back by 6 bases and J by 7 bases. The CDR3 runs 14 residues. Germline V gene data show CDR1 as SNHLY and CDR2 as FYNNEI. Here the CDR3 reads CASRTTGGGVEAFF. The DNA of the CDR3 is TGTGCCAGCAGGACGACAGGGGGCGGTGTTGAAGCTTTCTTT.

This clonotype has more than one count but fewer than ten. This rearrangement joins TRBV6-1 to TRBJ1-3; D is uncertain. The CDR3 is made up of 16 amino acids. In germline, CDR1 is MNHNS, CDR2 SASEGT. Between the trimmed V and J ends, which lost 8 bases and 0 bases, there was a span of 17 bases. The CDR3 nucleotides read TGTGCCAGCCGCTCGGCCCTGGCCTACTCTGGAAACACCATATATTTT. It encodes CASRSALAYSGNTIYF.

This sequence joins TRBV19 and TRBJ1-1; no clear D. The CDR3 is 15 amino acids. V was clipped by 1 base and J by 1 base, with 10 bases between them. Germline V gives CDR1 LNHDA, CDR2 SQIVND (reference sequence). The CDR3 nucleotides read TGTGCCAGTAGTATAGCAGTATCAGCGAACACTGAAGCTTTCTTT. Protein: CASSIAVSANTEAFF.

This clonotype was found a few times. The chain joins TRBV6-1 to TRBJ1-6, with 7 bases matching TRBD1. V lost 5 bases to trimming and J lost 8 bases; unmatched junction nucleotides: 9. This CDR3 has 15 residues. The V gene's germline CDR1 is MNHNS and CDR2 SASEGT. CDR3 protein: CASSTSRTGYSPLHF. In DNA, the CDR3 is TGTGCCAGCAGTACTTCTCGGACAGGTTATTCACCCCTCCACTTT.

The chain is built from TRBV7-6 and TRBJ2-7, with TRBD1 matching over 9 bases. The V and J ends lost 1 base and 6 bases, in that order; junction bases with no gene match: 4. CDR1 is SGHVS, CDR2 FNYEAQ, per germline. The CDR3 spans 14 residues. The DNA of the CDR3 is TGTGCCAGCAGCTTAGGACAGGGGGGCCTCGAGCAGTACTTC. Translated, it gives CASSLGQGGLEQYF.

This sequence joins TRBV2 and TRBJ2-3, with 10 bases that match TRBD1. The length of the CDR3 is 17 residues. Germline V lookup: CDR1 SNHLY, CDR2 FYNNEI. The V segment lost 5 bases and the J segment 2 bases; nucleotides outside the gene matches: 10. For the CDR3, the DNA is TGTGCCAGCAGTCCCCTGAGGACAGGGGGTGTCACAGATACGCAGTATTTT. It is translated as CASSPLRTGGVTDTQYF.

The V gene is TRBV6-2 or TRBV6-3, the J gene TRBJ2-7; 8 positions match TRBD2. V gave up 2 bases and J gave up 4 bases; unmatched junction bases: 7. CDR1 and CDR2 from the germline V gene are MNHEY and SVGEGT. The CDR3 contains 15 residues. The CDR3 reads CASSYRAGDKYEQYF. CDR3 nucleotide sequence: TGTGCCAGCAGTTACCGAGCGGGGGACAAGTACGAGCAGTACTTC.

The gene calls are TRBV5-1 and TRBJ1-5, with a tentative D call TRBD1 (5 bases). CDR1 and CDR2 (germline): SGHRS, YFSETQ. The length of the CDR3 is 15 residues. V lost 0 bases and J 6 bases, leaving 13 bases between the germline ends. The CDR3 here is CASSLAGGNGQPQHF. For the CDR3, the DNA is TGCGCCAGCAGCTTGGCTGGGGGGAACGGTCAGCCCCAGCATTTT.